This T cell receptor (beta chain) was recovered during a study of T cell responses to AZD1222 COVID-19 vaccine. Whole-study findings and limits: The sample set comprised mostly white British donors with more females, and clonal diversity was possibly underestimated. A reported finding is that nearly half of spike-specific TCRs target unmutated variant regions. An increase in Spike-specific TCR breadth and depth was observed after two AZD1222 doses.

This clone has just one count. Its specificity is not known. Second doses at about 4 or about 12 weeks were pooled. This CDR3 has 12 amino acids. V gave up 2 bases and J gave up 5 bases, with 6 bases separating them. Germline V gives CDR1 SGHDN, CDR2 FVKESK. Sequencing used immunoSEQ multiplex PCR; TCRdb keeps in-frame clones, though not all of them. The table includes approximately 150,000 clones, 70% to 90% detected once. V gene TRBV14 combines with J gene TRBJ2-5; D not resolved. The sequence was obtained from an adult who received the AZD1222 COVID-19 vaccine. Source: peripheral blood, taken 28 days after the second AZD1222 dose. CDR3 residues: CASSQLRETQYF. The CDR3 nucleotides are TGTGCCAGCAGCCAACTCAGGGAGACCCAGTACTTC.